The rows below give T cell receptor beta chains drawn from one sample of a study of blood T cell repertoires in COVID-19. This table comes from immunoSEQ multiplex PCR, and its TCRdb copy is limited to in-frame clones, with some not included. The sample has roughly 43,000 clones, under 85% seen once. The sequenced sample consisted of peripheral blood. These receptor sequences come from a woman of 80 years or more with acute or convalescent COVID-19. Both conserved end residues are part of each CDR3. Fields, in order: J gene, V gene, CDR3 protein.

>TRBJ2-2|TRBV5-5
CASMVGLGETGELFF
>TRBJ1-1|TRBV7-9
CASSLGGPGDTEAFF
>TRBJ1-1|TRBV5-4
CASSFNRGITEAFF
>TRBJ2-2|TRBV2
CASSGLAGVNGELFF
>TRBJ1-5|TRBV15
CATSRDGSGSQPQHF
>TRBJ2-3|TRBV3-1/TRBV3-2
CASSQGTTSWPSTDTQYF
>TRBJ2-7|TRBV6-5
CASRVLAGYRYEQYF
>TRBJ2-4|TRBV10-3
CAITPDRASNIQYF
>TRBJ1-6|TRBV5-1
CASRARVDSPLHF
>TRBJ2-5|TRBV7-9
CASSSQGRETQYF
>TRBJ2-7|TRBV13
CASSLGGGYEQYF
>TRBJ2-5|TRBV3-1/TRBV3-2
CASSHHRVGETQYF
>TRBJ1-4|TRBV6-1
CASSSATVLMKKLFF
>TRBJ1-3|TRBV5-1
CASSLAGTGGNTIYF
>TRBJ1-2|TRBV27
CASRTDRGLNYGYTF
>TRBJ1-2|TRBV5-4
CASRMTGIYGYTF
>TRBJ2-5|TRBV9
CASSVGSGETQYF
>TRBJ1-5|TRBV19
CASSNPGHPGNQPQHF
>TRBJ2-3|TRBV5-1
CASSLEGTTSTDTQYF
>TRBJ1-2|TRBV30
CAWSRTRDYGYTF
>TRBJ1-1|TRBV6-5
CASTQQGSGTEAFF
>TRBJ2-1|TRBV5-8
CASSFRTGGYNEQFF
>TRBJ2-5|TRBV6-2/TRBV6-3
CASSYLSETQYF
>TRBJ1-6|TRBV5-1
CASSFETGGSPLHF
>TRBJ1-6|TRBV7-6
CASSLGRTGGSPLHF
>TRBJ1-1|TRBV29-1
CTSGGVITEAFF
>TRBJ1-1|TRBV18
CASSPGDLITEAFF
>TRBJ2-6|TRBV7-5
CARSRMGLQGLSGANVLTF
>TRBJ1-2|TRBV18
CASSATDVYGYTF
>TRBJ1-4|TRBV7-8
CASSLGGTGSEKLFF
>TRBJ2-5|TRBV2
CASSFSGGVRETQYF